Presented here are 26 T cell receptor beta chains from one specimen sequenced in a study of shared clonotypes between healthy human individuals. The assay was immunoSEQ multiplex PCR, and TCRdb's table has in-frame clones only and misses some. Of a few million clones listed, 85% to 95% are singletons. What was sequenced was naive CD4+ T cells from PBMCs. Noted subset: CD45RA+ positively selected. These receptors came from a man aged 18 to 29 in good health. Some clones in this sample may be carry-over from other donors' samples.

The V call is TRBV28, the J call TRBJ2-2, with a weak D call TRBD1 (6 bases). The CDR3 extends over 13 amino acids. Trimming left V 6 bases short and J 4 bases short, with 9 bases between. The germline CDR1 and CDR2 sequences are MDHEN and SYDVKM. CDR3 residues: CASSRDTTGELFF. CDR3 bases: TGTGCCAGCAGCCGGGACACCACCGGGGAGCTGTTTTTT.

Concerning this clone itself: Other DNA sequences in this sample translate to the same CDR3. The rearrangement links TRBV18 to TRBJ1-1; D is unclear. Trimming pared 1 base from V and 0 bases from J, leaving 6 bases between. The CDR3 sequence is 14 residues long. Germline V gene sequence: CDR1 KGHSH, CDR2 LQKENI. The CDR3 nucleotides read TGTGCCAGCTCACCACTAGGAATGAACACTGAAGCTTTCTTT. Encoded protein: CASSPLGMNTEAFF.

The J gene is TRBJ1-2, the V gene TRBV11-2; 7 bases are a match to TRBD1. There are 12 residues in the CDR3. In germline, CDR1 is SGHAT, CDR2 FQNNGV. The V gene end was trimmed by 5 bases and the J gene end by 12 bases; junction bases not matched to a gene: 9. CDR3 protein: CASSHRQGLHTF. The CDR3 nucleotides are TGTGCCAGCAGCCATCGACAGGGCCTCCACACCTTC. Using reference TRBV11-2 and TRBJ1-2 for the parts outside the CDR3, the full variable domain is EAGVAQSPRYKIIEKRQSVAFWCNPISGHATLYWYQQILGQGPKLLIQFQNNGVVDDSQLPKDRFSAERLKGVDSTLKIQPAKLEDSAVYLCASSHRQGLHTFGSGTRLTVV.

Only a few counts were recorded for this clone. Here the CDR3 DNA reads TGTGCCAGCAATACGGTGGGCACCGGGGAGCTGTTTTTT. It codes for CASNTVGTGELFF. The chain combines TRBV28 with TRBJ2-2; no definite D call. CDR1 and CDR2 from the germline V gene are MDHEN and SYDVKM. V was clipped by 7 bases and J by 4 bases, with 10 bases between them. The CDR3 is 13 amino acids.

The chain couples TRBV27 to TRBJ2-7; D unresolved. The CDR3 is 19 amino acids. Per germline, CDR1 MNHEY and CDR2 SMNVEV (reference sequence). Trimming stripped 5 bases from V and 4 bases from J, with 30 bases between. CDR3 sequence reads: CASSPRADRRLVEQYEQYF. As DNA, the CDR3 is TGTGCCAGCAGTCCCCGGGCCGACCGAAGATTGGTGGAGCAATACGAGCAGTACTTC.

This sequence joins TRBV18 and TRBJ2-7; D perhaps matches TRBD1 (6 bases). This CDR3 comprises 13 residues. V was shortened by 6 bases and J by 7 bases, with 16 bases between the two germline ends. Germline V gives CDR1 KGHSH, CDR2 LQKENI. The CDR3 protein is CASSSSTGLEQYF. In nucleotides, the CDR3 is TGTGCCAGCTCCTCGTCGACAGGTCTGGAGCAGTACTTC. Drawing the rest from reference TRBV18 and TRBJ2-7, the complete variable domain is NAGVMQNPRHLVRRRGQEARLRCSPMKGHSHVYWYRQLPEEGLKFMVYLQKENIIDESGMPKERFSAEFPKEGPSILRIQQVVRGDSAAYFCASSSSTGLEQYFGPGTRLTVT.

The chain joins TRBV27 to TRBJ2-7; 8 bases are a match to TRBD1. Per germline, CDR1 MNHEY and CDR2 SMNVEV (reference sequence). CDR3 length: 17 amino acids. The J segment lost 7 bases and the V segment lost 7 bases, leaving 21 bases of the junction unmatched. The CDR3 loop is CASTPHYSATGEGEQYF. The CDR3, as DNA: TGTGCCAGCACCCCACACTATTCCGCGACAGGGGAAGGAGAGCAGTACTTC.

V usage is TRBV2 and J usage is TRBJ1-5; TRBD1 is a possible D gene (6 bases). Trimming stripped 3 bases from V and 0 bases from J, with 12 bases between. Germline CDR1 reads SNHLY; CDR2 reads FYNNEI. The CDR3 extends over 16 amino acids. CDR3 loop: CASSDGQGYSNQPQHF. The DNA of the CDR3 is TGTGCCAGCAGTGATGGTCAGGGGTATAGCAATCAGCCCCAGCATTTT.

CDR3 coding DNA: TGTGCCAGCAGTGGGACAGGGGGCCACCATAACTATGGCTACACCTTC. Its protein product is CASSGTGGHHNYGYTF. The V gene is TRBV6-4, the J gene TRBJ1-2, with 11 bases matching TRBD1. CDR1 and CDR2 from the germline V gene are MRHNA and SNTAGT. With V trimmed by 4 bases and J by 1 base, 5 bases remained unmatched. The CDR3 length is 16 residues.

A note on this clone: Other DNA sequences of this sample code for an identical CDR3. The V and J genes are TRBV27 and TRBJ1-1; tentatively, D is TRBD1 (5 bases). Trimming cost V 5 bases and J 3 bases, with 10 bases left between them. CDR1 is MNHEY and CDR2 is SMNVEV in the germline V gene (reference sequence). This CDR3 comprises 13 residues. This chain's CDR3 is CASSLRGDTEAFF. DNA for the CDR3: TGTGCCAGCAGTCTCAGAGGGGACACTGAAGCTTTCTTT.

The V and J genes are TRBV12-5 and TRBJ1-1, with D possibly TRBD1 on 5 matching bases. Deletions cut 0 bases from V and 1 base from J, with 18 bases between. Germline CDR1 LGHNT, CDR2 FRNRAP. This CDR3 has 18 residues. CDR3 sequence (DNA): TGTGCTAGTGGTTTGGTACGGCCAGGCAGGGCCGGGAACACTGAAGCTTTCTTT. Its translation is CASGLVRPGRAGNTEAFF.

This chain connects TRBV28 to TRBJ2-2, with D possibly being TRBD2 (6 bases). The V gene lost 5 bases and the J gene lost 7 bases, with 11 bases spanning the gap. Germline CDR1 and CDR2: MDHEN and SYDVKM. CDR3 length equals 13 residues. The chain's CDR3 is CASSPGGGGELFF. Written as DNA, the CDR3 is TGTGCCAGCAGTCCCGGGGGAGGCGGGGAGCTGTTTTTT. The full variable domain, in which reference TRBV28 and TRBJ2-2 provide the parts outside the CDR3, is DVKVTQSSRYLVKRTGEKVFLECVQDMDHENMFWYRQDPGLGLRLIYFSYDVKMKEKGDIPEGYSVSREKKERFSLILESASTNQTSMYLCASSPGGGGELFFGEGSRLTVL.

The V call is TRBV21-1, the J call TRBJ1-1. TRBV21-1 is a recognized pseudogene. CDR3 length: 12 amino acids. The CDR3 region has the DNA TGTGCCAGCAGTACCCGGGCCTCTGAAGCTTTCTTT. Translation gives CASSTRASEAFF.

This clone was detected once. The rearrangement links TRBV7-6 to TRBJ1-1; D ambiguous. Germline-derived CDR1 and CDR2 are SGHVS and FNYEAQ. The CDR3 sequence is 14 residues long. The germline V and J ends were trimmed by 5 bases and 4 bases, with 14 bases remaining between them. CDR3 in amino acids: CASSPPREGTEAFF. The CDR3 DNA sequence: TGTGCCAGCAGCCCCCCCCGGGAGGGCACTGAAGCTTTCTTT.

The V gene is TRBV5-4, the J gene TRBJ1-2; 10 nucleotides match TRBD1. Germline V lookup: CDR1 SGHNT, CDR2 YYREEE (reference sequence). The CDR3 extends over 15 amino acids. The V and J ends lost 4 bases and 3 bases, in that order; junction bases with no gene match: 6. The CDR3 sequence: CASSARDRGDYGYTF. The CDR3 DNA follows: TGTGCCAGCAGCGCCCGGGACAGGGGTGACTATGGCTACACCTTC.

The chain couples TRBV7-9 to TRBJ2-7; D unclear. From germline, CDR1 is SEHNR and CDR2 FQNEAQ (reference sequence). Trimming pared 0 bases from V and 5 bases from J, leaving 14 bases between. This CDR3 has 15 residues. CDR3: CASSLAQAVGDEQYF. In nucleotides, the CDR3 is TGTGCCAGCAGCTTAGCGCAGGCGGTAGGAGACGAGCAGTACTTC.

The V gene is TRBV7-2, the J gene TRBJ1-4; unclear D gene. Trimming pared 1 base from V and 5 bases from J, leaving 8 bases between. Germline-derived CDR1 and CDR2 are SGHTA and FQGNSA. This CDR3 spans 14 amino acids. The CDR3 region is CASSLVPRNEKLFF. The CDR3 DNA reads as TGTGCCAGCAGCTTAGTCCCAAGAAATGAAAAACTGTTTTTT. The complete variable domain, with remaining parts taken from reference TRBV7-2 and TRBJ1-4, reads GAGVSQSPSNKVTEKGKDVELRCDPISGHTALYWYRQSLGQGLEFLIYFQGNSAPDKSGLPSDRFSAERTGGSVSTLTIQRTQQEDSAVYLCASSLVPRNEKLFFGSGTQLSVL.

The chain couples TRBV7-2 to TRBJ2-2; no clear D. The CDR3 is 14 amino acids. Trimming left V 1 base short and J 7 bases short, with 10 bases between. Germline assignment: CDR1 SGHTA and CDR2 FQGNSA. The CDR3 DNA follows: TGTGCCAGCAGCTTAGGGGTGGCGAACGGGGAGCTGTTTTTT. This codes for CASSLGVANGELFF.

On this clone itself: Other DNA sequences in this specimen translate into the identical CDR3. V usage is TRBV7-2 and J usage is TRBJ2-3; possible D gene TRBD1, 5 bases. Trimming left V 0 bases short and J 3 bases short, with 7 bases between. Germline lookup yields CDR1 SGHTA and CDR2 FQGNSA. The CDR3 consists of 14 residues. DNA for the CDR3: TGTGCCAGCAGCTTAGCGGGGCTGACAGATACGCAGTATTTT. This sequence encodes CASSLAGLTDTQYF.

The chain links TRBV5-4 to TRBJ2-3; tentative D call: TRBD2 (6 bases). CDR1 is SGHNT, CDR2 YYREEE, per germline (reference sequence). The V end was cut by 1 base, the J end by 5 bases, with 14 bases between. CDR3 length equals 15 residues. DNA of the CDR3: TGTGCCAGCAGCTTGAGGCGTCCCGGGGGAGATACGCAGTATTTT. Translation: CASSLRRPGGDTQYF.

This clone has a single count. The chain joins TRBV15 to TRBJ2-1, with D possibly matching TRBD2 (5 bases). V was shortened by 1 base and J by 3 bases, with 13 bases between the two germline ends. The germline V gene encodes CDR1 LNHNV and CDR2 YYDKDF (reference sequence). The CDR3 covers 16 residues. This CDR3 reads CATSRVGELGYNEQFF. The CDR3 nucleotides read TGTGCCACCAGCAGAGTCGGGGAGTTAGGCTACAATGAGCAGTTCTTC.

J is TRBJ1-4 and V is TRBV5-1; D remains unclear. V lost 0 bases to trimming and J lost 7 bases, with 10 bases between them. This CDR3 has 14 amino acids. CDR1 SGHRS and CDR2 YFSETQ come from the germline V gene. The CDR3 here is CASSLVAQAEKLFF. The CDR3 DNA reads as TGCGCCAGCAGCTTGGTAGCCCAGGCTGAAAAACTGTTTTTT.

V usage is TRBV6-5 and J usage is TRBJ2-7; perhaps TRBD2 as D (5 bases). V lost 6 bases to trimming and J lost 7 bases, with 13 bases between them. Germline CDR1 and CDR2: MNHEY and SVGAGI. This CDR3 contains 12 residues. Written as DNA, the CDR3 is TGTGCCAGCAGAAGGATGGAGGAAGAGCAGTACTTC. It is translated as CASRRMEEEQYF.

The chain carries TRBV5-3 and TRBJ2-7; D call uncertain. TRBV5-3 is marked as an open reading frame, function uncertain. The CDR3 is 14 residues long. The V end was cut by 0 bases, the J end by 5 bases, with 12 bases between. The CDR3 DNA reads TGTGCCAGAAGCTTGGCCCGAATGTTCCACGAGCAGTACTTC. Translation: CARSLARMFHEQYF.

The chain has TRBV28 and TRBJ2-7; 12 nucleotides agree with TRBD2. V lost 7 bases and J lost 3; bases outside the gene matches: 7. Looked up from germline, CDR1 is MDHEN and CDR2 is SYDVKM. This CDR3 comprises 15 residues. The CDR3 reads CASTLSSGRVYEQYF. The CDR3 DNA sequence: TGTGCCAGCACCCTGTCTAGCGGGAGGGTCTACGAGCAGTACTTC. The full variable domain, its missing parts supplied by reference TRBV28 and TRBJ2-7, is DVKVTQSSRYLVKRTGEKVFLECVQDMDHENMFWYRQDPGLGLRLIYFSYDVKMKEKGDIPEGYSVSREKKERFSLILESASTNQTSMYLCASTLSSGRVYEQYFGPGTRLTVT.

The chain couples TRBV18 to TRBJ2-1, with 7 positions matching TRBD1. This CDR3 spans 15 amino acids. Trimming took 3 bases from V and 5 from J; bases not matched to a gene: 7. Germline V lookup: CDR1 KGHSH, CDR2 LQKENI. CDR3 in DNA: TGTGCCAGCTCACCCCGGACAGGAATCGACAATGAGCAGTTCTTC. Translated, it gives CASSPRTGIDNEQFF.